The 28 T cell receptor beta chains listed next were all sequenced from one sample in a study of T cell repertoires in cytomegalovirus infection. TCRdb re-called the reads through MiXCR, storing one row per CDR3 protein. Of around 530,000 distinct CDR3 sequences listed, about 17% were seen once; the top ten hold more than 20%. The sample comprised CD8+ T cells from PBMCs. The receptors originated from a human donor in good health (CMV status not recorded). Some clones in this sample may be carry-over from other donors' samples.

This clonotype was recorded at least ten times. This rearrangement joins TRBV7-9 to TRBJ1-1; weak D call: TRBD1 (6 bases). This CDR3 comprises 16 residues. V gave up 0 bases and J gave up 3 bases, with 14 bases separating them. The V gene's germline CDR1 is SEHNR and CDR2 FQNEAQ (reference sequence). The CDR3 spells CASSLATGYRDTEAFF. Here the CDR3 DNA reads TGTGCCAGCAGCTTAGCGACAGGTTATCGGGACACTGAAGCTTTCTTT.

This clonotype has ten or more counts. The rearrangement joins TRBV2 to TRBJ2-7; 11 nucleotides agree with TRBD1. The length of the CDR3 is 16 residues. The germline V gene has CDR1 SNHLY and CDR2 FYNNEI. V was clipped by 1 base and J by 0 bases; unmatched bases: 2. The CDR3 region is CASSEVGTGGSYEQYF. The CDR3 nucleotides read TGTGCCAGCAGTGAAGTCGGGACAGGGGGCTCCTACGAGCAGTACTTC.

The chain joins TRBV6-6 to TRBJ1-5; 7 nucleotides align to TRBD1. V shed 2 bases and J 6 bases; nucleotides not matched to a gene: 16. The CDR3 loop spans 18 amino acids. Germline values: CDR1 MNHNY, CDR2 SVGAGI (reference sequence). In DNA, the CDR3 is TGTGCCAGCAGTTACGGTCTAATCGGAGGGGGCGAGGTTCAGCCCCAGCATTTT. Amino acids: CASSYGLIGGGEVQPQHF.

At least ten counts were recorded for this clonotype. The chain couples TRBV11-2 to TRBJ1-1, with 7 bases matching TRBD1. Trimming at V came to 3 bases and at J to 5 bases, leaving 9 bases not matched to a gene. CDR1 is SGHAT, CDR2 FQNNGV, per germline. The length of the CDR3 is 15 residues. CDR3 amino acids: CASSFSWQGETEAFF. The CDR3, as DNA: TGTGCCAGCAGCTTTTCTTGGCAGGGGGAGACTGAAGCTTTCTTT.

This clonotype was seen at least ten times. The chain couples TRBV7-9 to TRBJ1-2; D gene unclear. This CDR3 has 16 residues. The germline V gene has CDR1 SEHNR and CDR2 FQNEAQ (reference sequence). The V end lost 2 bases, the J end lost 0 bases, and 13 bases lay between the germline ends. The CDR3 DNA reads as TGTGCCAGCAGCTTAAGAGGGCACCCAACTAACTATGGCTACACCTTC. It specifies CASSLRGHPTNYGYTF.

This clonotype was seen at least ten times. The chain couples TRBV28 to TRBJ2-5, with D unresolved. Germline values: CDR1 MDHEN, CDR2 SYDVKM. Trimming took 3 bases from V and 4 from J, leaving 6 bases between them. The CDR3 runs 12 residues. The CDR3, as DNA: TGTGCCAGCAGTTTTCTAAGAGAGACCCAGTACTTC. It encodes CASSFLRETQYF. Supplemented by reference TRBV28 and TRBJ2-5, the full variable domain reads DVKVTQSSRYLVKRTGEKVFLECVQDMDHENMFWYRQDPGLGLRLIYFSYDVKMKEKGDIPEGYSVSREKKERFSLILESASTNQTSMYLCASSFLRETQYFGPGTRLLVL.

This clonotype was seen repeatedly, ten times or more. V usage is TRBV7-6 and J usage is TRBJ2-1; no definite D call. Trimming removed 7 bases from V and 10 bases from J, with 20 bases in between. CDR3 length: 14 residues. Germline V gene lookup returns CDR1 SGHVS and CDR2 FNYEAQ. CDR3 region: CASNGPGVAEEQFF. The CDR3 nucleotides read TGTGCCAGCAACGGACCCGGCGTGGCTGAAGAGCAGTTCTTC. Using reference TRBV7-6 and TRBJ2-1 for the parts outside the CDR3, the full variable domain is GAGVSQSPRYKVTKRGQDVALRCDPISGHVSLYWYRQALGQGPEFLTYFNYEAQQDKSGLPNDRFSAERPEGSISTLTIQRTEQRDSAMYRCASNGPGVAEEQFFGPGTRLTVL.

This clonotype was seen many times. The chain recombines TRBV5-4 with TRBJ2-7; perhaps TRBD1 as D (5 bases). Germline-derived CDR1 and CDR2 are SGHNT and YYREEE (reference sequence). This CDR3 comprises 13 residues. V shed 3 bases and J shed 3 bases, with 10 bases lying between them. DNA of the CDR3: TGTGCCAGCAGCTCCGACAGTCACTACGAGCAGTACTTC. It is translated as CASSSDSHYEQYF.

The chain uses TRBV20-1 and TRBJ2-3, with TRBD2 matching 9 bases. Germline CDR1 reads DFQATT; CDR2 reads SNEGSKA (reference sequence). This CDR3 is 18 amino acids long. V trimming: 5 bases; J trimming: 0 bases; junction bases outside the gene matches: 15. CDR3 coding DNA: TGCAGTGCTGGCGGCGGGGGGGGCGGATTCACTAGCACAGATACGCAGTATTTT. This translates into CSAGGGGGGFTSTDTQYF.

With regard to this clonotype: This may stem from a read error, because a much larger clone lies one nucleotide away. The rearrangement links TRBV5-6 to TRBJ2-1; D is tentatively TRBD1 or TRBD2 (6 bases each). Germline V gene data show CDR1 as SGHDT and CDR2 as YYEEEE. This CDR3 contains 14 residues. In DNA, the CDR3 is TGTGGCAGCAGCTTGGGGGGCCCCCGTAATGAGCAGTTCTTC. It encodes CGSSLGGPRNEQFF.

This chain links TRBV3-1 with TRBJ2-5; D perhaps matches TRBD2 (5 bases). Per the germline V gene, CDR1 is LGHDT and CDR2 is YNNKEL (reference sequence). The CDR3 is made up of 17 amino acids. V shed 0 bases and J shed 0 bases, with 14 bases lying between them. CDR3 in DNA: TGTGCCAGCAGCCAAGAGGAACTAGAATTCTACCAAGAGACCCAGTACTTC. It yields the protein CASSQEELEFYQETQYF.

This clonotype was counted at least ten times. V gene TRBV6-5 combines with J gene TRBJ2-7; maybe TRBD2 (5 bases). CDR3 length equals 18 residues. Trimming pared 5 bases from V and 5 bases from J, leaving 28 bases between. Germline CDR1 and CDR2: MNHEY and SVGAGI. This chain's CDR3 is CASSPTSILLGAFDEQYF. CDR3 nucleotide sequence: TGTGCCAGCAGTCCTACCTCTATCTTGTTGGGAGCTTTTGACGAGCAGTACTTC.

The V and J genes are TRBV6-1 and TRBJ2-7; either TRBD1 or TRBD2 may supply D (5 bases each). Trimming left V 2 bases short and J 2 bases short, with 10 bases between. The V gene's germline CDR1 is MNHNS and CDR2 SASEGT. There are 14 residues in the CDR3. The CDR3 sequence is CASSESGQPYEQYF. The CDR3 DNA sequence: TGTGCCAGCAGTGAATCGGGGCAGCCCTACGAGCAGTACTTC.

This clonotype was seen repeatedly, ten times or more. Compared with germline, one end of the junction differs, possibly owing to a read error. The chain combines TRBV20-1 with TRBJ2-7; 8 bases fit TRBD2. Per the germline V gene, CDR1 is DFQATT and CDR2 is SNEGSKA (reference sequence). CDR3 length: 15 residues. The CDR3 nucleotides read TGCAGTGGTAAGGGTCCGGGACTAGTGTCCTACGAGCATTACTTC. Its translation: CSGKGPGLVSYEHYF.

Remarks on this clonotype: The conserved phenylalanine or tryptophan is not found at the CDR3 terminus, so this likely reflects a read error. This chain links TRBV28 with TRBJ2-6; either TRBD1 or TRBD2 may supply D (5 bases each). V lost 2 bases and J lost 8, with 16 bases in between. The CDR3 consists of 16 residues. From germline, CDR1 is MDHEN and CDR2 SYDVKM. CDR3 DNA sequence: TGTGCCAGCAGTTTAGAGAGGGGACGCTGGACCAACGTCCTGACTTTA. Its translation: CASSLERGRWTNVLTL.

The sample holds many counts of this clonotype. The rearrangement uses TRBV7-9 and TRBJ2-1; 7 bases are a match to TRBD2. With 5 bases clipped from V and 4 bases from J, the junction kept 8 bases outside the gene matches. Germline CDR1 reads SEHNR; CDR2 reads FQNEAQ (reference sequence). This CDR3 spans 15 amino acids. As DNA, the CDR3 is TGTGCCAGCAGCCGTCCTAGCGGACGATACAATGAGCAGTTCTTC. This translates into CASSRPSGRYNEQFF. The full variable domain, its missing parts supplied by reference TRBV7-9 and TRBJ2-1, is DTGVSQNPRHKITKRGQNVTFRCDPISEHNRLYWYRQTLGQGPEFLTYFQNEAQLEKSRLLSDRFSAERPKGSFSTLEIQRTEQGDSAMYLCASSRPSGRYNEQFFGPGTRLTVL.

The rearrangement uses TRBV20-1 and TRBJ2-3; 12 positions match TRBD2. J lost 5 bases, V lost 6 bases, and 21 bases had no gene match. The CDR3 loop spans 19 amino acids. CDR1 is DFQATT, CDR2 SNEGSKA, per germline (reference sequence). CDR3 in amino acids: CSAPGGPTSGSFKGDTQYF. The CDR3, as DNA: TGCAGTGCCCCCGGGGGTCCGACTAGCGGGAGTTTCAAGGGAGATACGCAGTATTTT.

The chain combines TRBV20-1 with TRBJ1-1, with a possible D match to TRBD1 (5 bases). Per the germline V gene, CDR1 is DFQATT and CDR2 is SNEGSKA (reference sequence). Trimming removed 3 bases at V and 4 bases at J, with 12 bases between. This CDR3 is 13 amino acids long. The CDR3 here is CSASNWGSTEAFF. The DNA for the CDR3 is TGCAGTGCTAGTAATTGGGGGTCCACTGAAGCTTTCTTT.

This chain links TRBV2 with TRBJ2-2; 9 bases are a match to TRBD1. The CDR3 totals 16 residues. The trim removed 1 base at V and 7 bases at J, leaving 7 bases unmatched. Germline V lookup: CDR1 SNHLY, CDR2 FYNNEI. The DNA of the CDR3 is TGTGCCAGCAGTGAAGGGGACAGGGCCCTGGGCGGGGAGCTGTTTTTT. Residues: CASSEGDRALGGELFF. Drawing the rest from reference TRBV2 and TRBJ2-2, the complete variable domain is EPEVTQTPSHQVTQMGQEVILRCVPISNHLYFYWYRQILGQKVEFLVSFYNNEISEKSEIFDDQFSVERPDGSNFTLKIRSTKLEDSAMYFCASSEGDRALGGELFFGEGSRLTVL.

This clonotype was counted many times. The J gene is TRBJ2-7, the V gene TRBV6-6, with 10 nucleotides matching TRBD2. CDR1 MNHNY and CDR2 SVGAGI come from the germline V gene (reference sequence). V lost 4 bases to trimming and J lost 7 bases; unmatched junction nucleotides: 4. The CDR3 length is 13 residues. In nucleotides, the CDR3 is TGTGCCAGCAGTTGGGGACTAGCGAAAGAGCAGTACTTC. Its protein product is CASSWGLAKEQYF.

The chain is built from TRBV9 and TRBJ2-3; D uncertain. The germline V gene encodes CDR1 SGDLS and CDR2 YYNGEE. This CDR3 is 14 amino acids long. Deletions cut 0 bases from V and 5 bases from J, with 10 bases between. This chain's CDR3 is CASSVETERDTQYF. CDR3 coding DNA: TGTGCCAGCAGCGTAGAGACGGAGAGAGATACGCAGTATTTT.

The chain has TRBV9 and TRBJ1-4; D unresolved. The V and J ends lost 0 bases and 3 bases respectively, with 12 bases between them. Looked up from germline, CDR1 is SGDLS and CDR2 is YYNGEE. This CDR3 spans 16 amino acids. CDR3 amino acids: CASSVGTHGSNEKLFF. The CDR3 DNA reads as TGTGCCAGCAGCGTAGGGACGCACGGCTCTAATGAAAAACTGTTTTTT.

The CDR3 protein is CASSPGDRGYEQYF. CDR3 nucleotides: TGCGCCAGCAGCCCGGGGGACAGGGGCTACGAGCAGTACTTC. The V and J genes are TRBV5-1 and TRBJ2-7, with 10 bases that match TRBD1. The germline CDR1 and CDR2 sequences are SGHRS and YFSETQ. This CDR3 contains 14 residues. V trimming: 4 bases; J trimming: 3 bases; junction bases outside the gene matches: 4.

The CDR3 DNA is TGCAGTGCTAGATGGGACAGGGTTACCTACGAGCAGTACTTC. It specifies CSARWDRVTYEQYF. The rearrangement links TRBV20-1 to TRBJ2-7; 9 nucleotides agree with TRBD1. V lost 2 bases to trimming and J lost 2 bases; unmatched junction nucleotides: 4. CDR1 is DFQATT and CDR2 is SNEGSKA in the germline V gene (reference sequence). CDR3 length: 14 residues.

This clonotype was picked up many times. The CDR3 region is CASSSPAESSYNEQFF. Here the CDR3 DNA reads TGTGCCAGCAGCTCTCCGGCAGAGAGCTCCTACAATGAGCAGTTCTTC. V gene TRBV28 combines with J gene TRBJ2-1; D remains unclear. The germline V gene has CDR1 MDHEN and CDR2 SYDVKM. Trimming left V 6 bases short and J 0 bases short, with 15 bases between. This CDR3 has 16 residues. The full variable domain, its missing parts supplied by reference TRBV28 and TRBJ2-1, is DVKVTQSSRYLVKRTGEKVFLECVQDMDHENMFWYRQDPGLGLRLIYFSYDVKMKEKGDIPEGYSVSREKKERFSLILESASTNQTSMYLCASSSPAESSYNEQFFGPGTRLTVL.

As concerns this clonotype: One base away lies a much larger clone, so this may be a sequencing read error. The chain recombines TRBV6-1 with TRBJ2-5, with TRBD2 as a possible D gene (6 bases). This CDR3 spans 14 amino acids. Germline assignment: CDR1 MNHNS and CDR2 SASEGT. The CDR3 bases are TGTGCCAGCAGTGCCAGCGGGCCGTGGGAGATCCAGTACTTC. Protein: CASSASGPWEIQYF.

For this clonotype: Likely a read error: the CDR3 ends without its conserved phenylalanine or tryptophan. This chain connects TRBV6-5 to TRBJ2-1, with TRBD2 identical over 13 bases. This CDR3 comprises 16 residues. Trimming cost V 4 bases and J 4 bases; bases outside gene matches: 4. Germline V gene sequence: CDR1 MNHEY, CDR2 SVGAGI. CDR3 nucleotide sequence: TGTGCCAGCAGTTTACTAGCGGGAGGGCGGTACAATGAGCAGTTCTTA. This gives the protein CASSLLAGGRYNEQFL.

This clonotype was picked up many times. The chain carries TRBV7-9 and TRBJ2-7; 8 bases fit TRBD2. The CDR3 loop spans 15 amino acids. The junction had 5 bases not matched to a gene; V was cut back by 3 bases and J by 1 base. Germline V gene data show CDR1 as SEHNR and CDR2 as FQNEAQ (reference sequence). The chain's CDR3 is CASSLSREGSYEQYF. The CDR3 coding sequence is TGTGCCAGCAGCTTGTCCCGGGAGGGGTCCTACGAGCAGTACTTC.